The clone carrying this T cell receptor beta chain was found once. The data are from a study of blood T cell repertoires in COVID-19. Background on the study: Specimens from acute and convalescent COVID-19 originated in the United States, Italy and Spain. The cDNA or gDNA used as material had been derived from T cells, B-cell-depleted T cells, or PBMCs.

Authors' data handling: Cell counts per sample came from amplifying reference gene primers. Method: immunoSEQ multiplex PCR; TCRdb's copy keeps in-frame clones and lacks some. The V and J calls and clone size were taken over from that table, and D and trimming were inferred from the DNA. The sample holds more than 130,000 clones, about 80% seen once. The sequence derives from a woman over 75 in a cohort sampled during active or convalescent COVID-19. The specimen sequenced was peripheral blood.

CDR3 DNA: TGTGCCTGGAGCGCGCTAGGGGCGCAGGCTGGGGCCAACGTCCTGACTTTC. Its protein product is CAWSALGAQAGANVLTF. This chain uses TRBV30 with TRBJ2-6; D may be TRBD1 (5 bases). V was pared by 3 bases and J by 2 bases, with 17 bases between. The CDR3 is 17 amino acids. Germline V gene data show CDR1 as GTSNPN and CDR2 as SVGIG (reference sequence). Combining the CDR3 with reference TRBV30 and TRBJ2-6 gives the whole variable domain SQTIHQWPATLVQPVGSPLSLECTVEGTSNPNLYWYRQAAGRGLQLLFYSVGIGQISSEVPQNLSASRPQDRQFILSSKKLLLSDSGFYLCAWSALGAQAGANVLTFGAGSRLTVL.